A single sample gave rise to the 24 T cell receptor beta chains below, sequenced in a study of blood T cell repertoires in COVID-19. Method: immunoSEQ multiplex PCR; TCRdb's copy keeps in-frame clones and lacks some. The sample records some 12,000 clones, 73% being singletons. Input material: peripheral blood. Every receptor here comes from a human donor in a cohort sampled during active COVID-19.

The chain links TRBV19 to TRBJ2-5; TRBD1 is a possible D gene (5 bases). This CDR3 has 13 residues. The ends were cut back, 4 bases at V and 1 base at J, with 7 bases in the middle. Germline V lookup: CDR1 LNHDA, CDR2 SQIVND (reference sequence). CDR3 coding DNA: TGTGCCAGTAGTACCAGGGTCCAAGAGACCCAGTACTTC. Translation gives CASSTRVQETQYF.

The chain links TRBV30 to TRBJ2-7; D possibly corresponds to TRBD2 (6 bases). Trimming removed 2 bases at V and 7 bases at J, with 18 bases between. The CDR3 spans 14 residues. The germline CDR1 and CDR2 sequences are GTSNPN and SVGIG (reference sequence). The CDR3, as DNA: TGTGCCTGGAGTAGGGTAGCGGCTTCAGGAGAGCAGTACTTC. This sequence encodes CAWSRVAASGEQYF.

CDR3 bases: TGTGCCAGCAGCGTTTTGGGACTAGGCCTCCAAGAGACCCAGTACTTC. This sequence encodes CASSVLGLGLQETQYF. The V call is TRBV5-6, the J call TRBJ2-5; 8 positions agree with TRBD2. The CDR3 totals 16 residues. After removal of 4 bases from V and 1 base from J, the junction contained 9 bases not matched to a gene. Germline assignment: CDR1 SGHDT and CDR2 YYEEEE.

The chain couples TRBV5-6 to TRBJ1-6; the D gene is possibly TRBD1 (6 bases). V lost 1 base to trimming and J lost 0 bases, with 8 bases between them. CDR1 and CDR2 (germline): SGHDT, YYEEEE. The CDR3 loop spans 16 amino acids. This chain's CDR3 is CASSLKTGSYNSPLHF. The CDR3 DNA reads TGTGCCAGCAGCTTGAAGACAGGCTCCTATAATTCACCCCTCCACTTT.

The rearrangement joins TRBV7-2 to TRBJ1-1; weak D call: TRBD1 (6 bases). V lost 3 bases to trimming and J lost 1 base, with 9 bases between them. CDR1 and CDR2 from the germline V gene are SGHTA and FQGNSA. The length of the CDR3 is 14 residues. The CDR3 DNA reads as TGTGCCAGCAGCTTCTACAGGGCGAACACTGAAGCTTTCTTT. Translated: CASSFYRANTEAFF.

This clone appeared once. The chain combines TRBV27 with TRBJ1-6; perhaps TRBD1 as D (6 bases). Germline lookup yields CDR1 MNHEY and CDR2 SMNVEV (reference sequence). The CDR3 has 15 residues. The V gene lost 5 bases and the J gene lost 4 bases, with 12 bases spanning the gap. CDR3 residues: CASSPRTVYNSPLHF. The DNA of the CDR3 is TGTGCCAGCAGTCCGCGGACAGTTTATAATTCACCCCTCCACTTT.

The genes are TRBV4-3 and TRBJ1-2; D gene ambiguous. Deletions cut 1 base from V and 4 bases from J, with 13 bases between. CDR1 and CDR2 from the germline V gene are LGHNA and YSLEER. This CDR3 spans 15 amino acids. The CDR3 protein is CASSQGLLGSYGYTF. CDR3 sequence (DNA): TGCGCCAGCAGCCAAGGCCTCTTAGGGAGCTATGGCTACACCTTC.

This clone appeared a single time. J is TRBJ2-5 and V is TRBV5-4; TRBD2 aligns across 11 bases. Germline V gene lookup returns CDR1 SGHNT and CDR2 YYREEE (reference sequence). The CDR3 extends over 18 amino acids. V lost 4 bases to trimming and J lost 0 bases; unmatched junction nucleotides: 11. Written as DNA, the CDR3 is TGTGCCAGCAGCCCCCCCGTTCTACTAGCGGGGGACCAAGAGACCCAGTACTTC. Its translation is CASSPPVLLAGDQETQYF.

The chain joins TRBV7-3 to TRBJ2-7; TRBD2 matches 15 bases. Trimming took 5 bases from V and 6 from J; bases not matched to a gene: 5. The CDR3 extends over 15 amino acids. CDR1 and CDR2 (germline): SGHTA, FQGTGA. CDR3 bases: TGTGCCAGCAGCCCCCCGGGACTAGCGGGGGGCGAGCAGTACTTC. This sequence encodes CASSPPGLAGGEQYF.

The V call is TRBV28, the J call TRBJ2-7; 8 positions agree with TRBD1. The CDR3 is 15 residues long. V dropped 5 bases and J dropped 4; count of bases not matched to a gene: 10. The germline V gene encodes CDR1 MDHEN and CDR2 SYDVKM. CDR3 DNA sequence: TGTGCCAGCAGTCTCTCCGGGACAGGCCCTTACGAGCAGTACTTC. Protein: CASSLSGTGPYEQYF.

This clone has more than one count but fewer than ten. CDR3 loop: CASSSDPGTGRGQYF. The CDR3 nucleotides are TGCGCCAGCAGCTCAGACCCCGGGACAGGGCGGGGGCAGTACTTC. This chain uses TRBV5-1 with TRBJ2-7; 9 bases align to TRBD1. This CDR3 has 15 amino acids. Germline V gene lookup returns CDR1 SGHRS and CDR2 YFSETQ. V was clipped by 3 bases and J by 9 bases; unmatched bases: 13.

J is TRBJ1-3 and V is TRBV7-2; 7 nucleotides match TRBD1. V shed 6 bases and J 4 bases; nucleotides not matched to a gene: 9. Germline lookup yields CDR1 SGHTA and CDR2 FQGNSA. This CDR3 region has 15 residues. CDR3 sequence reads: CASSAGQLSGNTIYF. CDR3 coding DNA: TGTGCCAGCAGTGCGGGACAGCTTTCGGGAAACACCATATATTTT.

The chain recombines TRBV28 with TRBJ2-1; tentative D call: TRBD2 (5 bases). Germline CDR1 MDHEN, CDR2 SYDVKM. Trimming removed 3 bases from V and 1 base from J, with 10 bases in between. This CDR3 comprises 15 residues. This CDR3 reads CASSFPGNSYNEQFF. CDR3 bases: TGTGCCAGCAGTTTCCCGGGGAATTCCTACAATGAGCAGTTCTTC.

Only one count was recorded for this clone. V gene TRBV9 combines with J gene TRBJ1-2; the D gene is possibly TRBD1 (5 bases). Trimming removed 2 bases at V and 1 base at J, with 6 bases between. CDR3 size: 13 residues. Germline CDR1 SGDLS, CDR2 YYNGEE. CDR3 bases: TGTGCCAGCAGCGTCGACAGTAACTATGGCTACACCTTC. Protein sequence: CASSVDSNYGYTF.

This clone has just a few counts. V is TRBV6-5 and J is TRBJ1-2; 8 nucleotides match TRBD1. V was pared by 5 bases and J by 4 bases, with 3 bases of the junction left unmatched. Germline V gene sequence: CDR1 MNHEY, CDR2 SVGAGI. The length of the CDR3 is 13 residues. Here the CDR3 reads CASSQDRAYGYTF. As DNA, the CDR3 is TGTGCCAGCAGTCAGGACAGGGCCTATGGCTACACCTTC.

This chain joins TRBV7-2 and TRBJ2-5, with 8 bases matching TRBD2. V trimming: 5 bases; J trimming: 5 bases; junction bases outside the gene matches: 7. Germline values: CDR1 SGHTA, CDR2 FQGNSA. CDR3 size: 14 residues. The CDR3 sequence is CASSLRGGRETQYF. Written as DNA, the CDR3 is TGTGCCAGCAGCCTTCGCGGGGGGCGGGAGACCCAGTACTTC.

This clone was seen only a few times. V usage is TRBV7-8 and J usage is TRBJ1-3, with a possible D match to TRBD1 (6 bases). The V end lost 4 bases, the J end lost 3 bases, and 10 bases lay between the germline ends. The CDR3 covers 14 residues. The germline gives CDR1 SGHVS, CDR2 FQNEAQ. CDR3 loop: CASSYRDLGNTIYF. For the CDR3, the DNA is TGTGCCAGCAGCTACAGGGATCTTGGAAACACCATATATTTT.

In its sample, this clone was seen a few times. CDR3 region: CASSDPAREISYNEQFF. CDR3 in DNA: TGTGCCAGCAGCGACCCCGCGCGGGAGATCTCCTACAATGAGCAGTTCTTC. The chain links TRBV9 to TRBJ2-1, with 7 bases fitting TRBD2. V lost 3 bases and J lost 0; bases outside the gene matches: 9. Looked up from germline, CDR1 is SGDLS and CDR2 is YYNGEE. The CDR3 length is 17 residues.

The chain joins TRBV7-6 to TRBJ2-5; D uncertain. Germline V gene lookup returns CDR1 SGHVS and CDR2 FNYEAQ. This CDR3 spans 13 amino acids. V gave up 1 base and J gave up 4 bases, with 7 bases separating them. In nucleotides, the CDR3 is TGTGCCAGCAGCTTAGTCCTCTCAGAGACCCAGTACTTC. Its protein product is CASSLVLSETQYF. The variable domain in full, with the rest retrieved from reference TRBV7-6 and TRBJ2-5, is GAGVSQSPRYKVTKRGQDVALRCDPISGHVSLYWYRQALGQGPEFLTYFNYEAQQDKSGLPNDRFSAERPEGSISTLTIQRTEQRDSAMYRCASSLVLSETQYFGPGTRLLVL.

This chain links TRBV3-1 (or the pseudogene TRBV3-2) with TRBJ2-7; D is possibly TRBD1 (5 bases). The germline gives CDR1 LGHDT, CDR2 YNNKEL (reference sequence). Trimming pared 3 bases from V and 9 bases from J, leaving 12 bases between. CDR3 length: 12 residues. The CDR3 reads CASSHRAHRQYF. DNA of the CDR3: TGTGCCAGCAGCCACAGGGCCCACCGGCAGTACTTC.

This clone was counted only a few times. V is TRBV7-9 and J is TRBJ2-3, with TRBD1 matching 10 bases. Germline V lookup: CDR1 SEHNR, CDR2 FQNEAQ (reference sequence). J gave up 3 bases and V 1 base, and 7 bases lay outside the gene matches. The CDR3 covers 17 residues. CDR3 sequence reads: CASSLGGTGERTDTQYF. Here the CDR3 DNA reads TGTGCCAGCAGCTTAGGGGGGACAGGGGAGAGGACAGATACGCAGTATTTT. Based on the CDR3 plus reference TRBV7-9 and TRBJ2-3, the full variable domain is DTGVSQNPRHKITKRGQNVTFRCDPISEHNRLYWYRQTLGQGPEFLTYFQNEAQLEKSRLLSDRFSAERPKGSFSTLEIQRTEQGDSAMYLCASSLGGTGERTDTQYFGPGTRLTVL.

The chain carries TRBV6-2 or TRBV6-3 and TRBJ2-7, with D unclear. The germline V gene has CDR1 MNHEY and CDR2 SVGEGT. Deletions cut 2 bases from V and 3 bases from J, with 14 bases between. The CDR3 is 15 residues long. CDR3 sequence (DNA): TGTGCCAGCAGTTACACGGCCAGCAGGTACTACGAGCAGTACTTC. Translated: CASSYTASRYYEQYF.

The chain carries TRBV28 and TRBJ2-6; TRBD1 matches at 11 bases. The CDR3 has 19 amino acids. The J segment lost 0 bases and the V segment lost 8 bases, leaving 12 bases of the junction unmatched. Germline loops: CDR1 MDHEN, CDR2 SYDVKM. CDR3 DNA: TGTGCCAGCGATCCCTACGGGACAGGGGGGCTCTCTGGGGCCAACGTCCTGACTTTC. It yields the protein CASDPYGTGGLSGANVLTF.

This chain links TRBV11-2 with TRBJ2-3; 9 bases align to TRBD2. The junction had 4 bases not matched to a gene; V was cut back by 6 bases and J by 3 bases. Germline loops: CDR1 SGHAT, CDR2 FQNNGV. This CDR3 region has 14 residues. This CDR3 is CASSWTSVTDTQYF. DNA of the CDR3: TGTGCCAGCAGTTGGACTAGCGTGACAGATACGCAGTATTTT.